Below, 16 T cell receptor beta chains from the same sample are listed, as sequenced in a study of blood T cell repertoires in COVID-19. Generated by immunoSEQ multiplex PCR, the TCRdb table keeps only in-frame clones and is missing some. Of approximately 250,000 clones listed, 86% are singletons. The sequencing input was peripheral blood. These TCRs come from a woman of 80 years or more with COVID-19, enrolled during active disease.

This clone has only one observation. This chain connects TRBV10-3 to TRBJ1-4; 7 bases fit TRBD1. This CDR3 spans 15 amino acids. V was pared by 4 bases and J by 7 bases, with 9 bases of the junction left unmatched. Germline V gene data show CDR1 as ENHRY and CDR2 as SYGVKD. CDR3 coding DNA: TGTGCCATCAGTGGGGGGGACAGATCTACTGAAAAACTGTTTTTT. Translation gives CAISGGDRSTEKLFF.

CDR3 in amino acids: CASSPPGTGQETQYF. The CDR3 region has the DNA TGTGCCAGCTCACCACCAGGGACAGGTCAAGAGACCCAGTACTTC. V is TRBV18 and J is TRBJ2-5; 8 nucleotides align to TRBD1. CDR3 size: 15 residues. J was trimmed by 2 bases and V by 0 bases; bases with no gene match: 2. CDR1 and CDR2 from the germline V gene are KGHSH and LQKENI.

The chain links TRBV21-1 to TRBJ1-4; TRBD1 is the table's D call and was not checked against the DNA. TRBV21-1 has pseudogene status. CDR3 length: 14 amino acids. CDR3 DNA: TGTGCCAGCAGCAAGTCAGGGTCGGAGGAAAAACTGTTTTTT. Translation gives CASSKSGSEEKLFF.

The chain carries TRBV19 and TRBJ1-3; the match to TRBD1 covers 11 bases. The length of the CDR3 is 13 residues. V was clipped by 9 bases and J by 4 bases; unmatched bases: 2. The germline gives CDR1 LNHDA, CDR2 SQIVND (reference sequence). In nucleotides, the CDR3 is TGTGCCAGCGGACAGGGGGCCGGAAACACCATATATTTT. This sequence encodes CASGQGAGNTIYF.

The chain couples TRBV5-4 to TRBJ1-2, with D perhaps matching TRBD1 (6 bases). The CDR3 length is 14 residues. The germline V gene encodes CDR1 SGHNT and CDR2 YYREEE (reference sequence). V was clipped by 4 bases and J by 4 bases, with 14 bases between them. The CDR3: CASSPGQLSYGYTF. For the CDR3, the DNA is TGTGCCAGCAGCCCCGGACAGCTTTCCTATGGCTACACCTTC.

The chain combines TRBV7-2 with TRBJ1-2; maybe TRBD1 (5 bases). V was pared by 1 base and J by 7 bases, with 13 bases between. CDR3 length: 14 residues. Germline V gives CDR1 SGHTA, CDR2 FQGNSA. The CDR3 nucleotides read TGTGCCAGCAGCTTAGAGAGGCAGGGTGCTGGCTACACCTTC. It codes for CASSLERQGAGYTF.

This clone turned up a few times. This chain connects TRBV3-1 (or the pseudogene TRBV3-2) to TRBJ1-5; TRBD1 matches at 10 bases. From germline, CDR1 is LGHDT and CDR2 YNNKEL (reference sequence). This CDR3 comprises 16 residues. After removal of 2 bases from V and 3 bases from J, the junction contained 4 bases not matched to a gene. This chain's CDR3 is CASSQRQGAANQPQHF. The CDR3 DNA reads TGTGCCAGCAGCCAAAGACAGGGGGCCGCCAATCAGCCCCAGCATTTT.

The rearrangement joins TRBV3-1 (or the pseudogene TRBV3-2) to TRBJ1-6; D remains ambiguous. V was cut by 0 bases and J by 0 bases, with 12 bases left in between. This CDR3 comprises 18 residues. CDR1 and CDR2 from the germline V gene are LGHDT and YNNKEL (reference sequence). The chain's CDR3 is CASSQDSGISSYNSPLHF. CDR3 in DNA: TGTGCCAGCAGCCAAGATTCCGGGATAAGCTCCTATAATTCACCCCTCCACTTT.

This chain connects TRBV18 to TRBJ2-1, with TRBD1 matching 7 bases. Germline values: CDR1 KGHSH, CDR2 LQKENI. Trimming took 4 bases from V and 8 from J; bases not matched to a gene: 8. The CDR3 runs to 14 residues. DNA of the CDR3: TGTGCCAGCTCACGAAATGGACAGGTTGATGAGCAGTTCTTC. Its translation: CASSRNGQVDEQFF.

This clone has only one observation. The chain combines TRBV6-5 with TRBJ2-5; D ambiguous. Trimming shortened V by 4 bases and J by 5 bases, and 14 bases separated the two germline ends. The CDR3 runs 14 residues. Per germline, CDR1 MNHEY and CDR2 SVGAGI. CDR3 DNA sequence: TGTGCCAGCAGTTCACGACACGGTTCGGAGACCCAGTACTTC. Translating gives CASSSRHGSETQYF.

V is TRBV7-9 and J is TRBJ2-3, with 8 positions matching TRBD2. Germline values: CDR1 SEHNR, CDR2 FQNEAQ (reference sequence). The CDR3 spans 18 residues. V shed 1 base, J shed 0 bases, and the junction held 9 bases outside the gene matches. CDR3 DNA: TGTGCCAGCAGCTTAGGGGTTAGCGGGGCCCCTAGCACAGATACGCAGTATTTT. Its protein is CASSLGVSGAPSTDTQYF.

This rearrangement joins TRBV19 to TRBJ1-1; D remains unclear. The V end lost 3 bases, the J end lost 11 bases, and 10 bases lay between the germline ends. The CDR3 runs 11 residues. CDR1 is LNHDA, CDR2 SQIVND, per germline (reference sequence). CDR3 amino acids: CASSMEGDAFF. The CDR3 DNA is TGTGCCAGTAGTATGGAGGGTGATGCTTTCTTT.

The chain has TRBV5-1 and TRBJ1-3; D is undetermined. CDR3 length equals 14 residues. The V end lost 1 base, the J end lost 0 bases, and 5 bases lay between the germline ends. The germline CDR1 and CDR2 sequences are SGHRS and YFSETQ. For the CDR3, the DNA is TGCGCCAGCAGCTTGCCAGACTCTGGAAACACCATATATTTT. Protein: CASSLPDSGNTIYF.

The chain couples TRBV2 to TRBJ1-4; D call uncertain. This CDR3 has 12 residues. V was shortened by 7 bases and J by 8 bases, with 11 bases between the two germline ends. Germline V gene lookup returns CDR1 SNHLY and CDR2 FYNNEI. CDR3 in amino acids: CASMRVGEKLFF. The CDR3 coding sequence is TGTGCCAGCATGAGGGTTGGGGAAAAACTGTTTTTT.

The V and J genes are TRBV15 and TRBJ2-2; possibly TRBD2 for D (5 bases). With 8 bases removed from V and 5 bases from J, the gap between germline ends came to 12 bases. CDR3 length equals 13 residues. Germline V gene lookup returns CDR1 LNHNV and CDR2 YYDKDF (reference sequence). This chain's CDR3 is CATREGLTGELFF. The CDR3 DNA reads as TGTGCCACCCGAGAGGGCCTGACCGGGGAGCTGTTTTTT.

The V gene is TRBV7-2, the J gene TRBJ2-1; 13 bases fit TRBD2. J gave up 7 bases and V 7 bases, and 10 bases lay outside the gene matches. The germline V gene encodes CDR1 SGHTA and CDR2 FQGNSA. The CDR3 contains 16 residues. The CDR3, as DNA: TGTGCCAGCACCTTTAAAGGGGGACTAGCGGGGAATGAGCAGTTCTTC. This encodes CASTFKGGLAGNEQFF. Based on the CDR3 plus reference TRBV7-2 and TRBJ2-1, the full variable domain is GAGVSQSPSNKVTEKGKDVELRCDPISGHTALYWYRQSLGQGLEFLIYFQGNSAPDKSGLPSDRFSAERTGGSVSTLTIQRTQQEDSAVYLCASTFKGGLAGNEQFFGPGTRLTVL.